A selection of T cell receptor beta chains follows, all from one sample in a study of blood T cell repertoires in COVID-19. The table came from immunoSEQ multiplex PCR; TCRdb's copy has only in-frame clones and leaves some out. The sample has over 300,000 clones, around nine tenths seen once. Material: PBMCs or T cells enriched from blood (not recorded which). These receptors were collected from a woman in her 30s with acute COVID-19. The CDR3 runs from the conserved cysteine through the conserved F or W. Fields, in order: clone size, V gene, J gene, D gene, CDR3 protein. The D gene is left open where the match is weak. Not every row has a clone size; where given, it reads once, few, many or a size class.

NA	TRBV10-3	TRBJ1-1	TRBD1	CAISEPSGGMWTEAFF
NA	TRBV7-2	TRBJ1-4	NA	CASSLPLPTNEKLFF
once	TRBV2	TRBJ1-2	TRBD1	CASTEVVIWTGGSYGYTF
once	TRBV27	TRBJ1-2	TRBD1	CASSGTTGHYGYTF
NA	TRBV5-4	TRBJ1-2	NA	CASSPNPGSSYGYTF
NA	TRBV10-1	TRBJ2-5	NA	CASSLRGDETQYF
NA	TRBV6-2/TRBV6-3	TRBJ1-5	TRBD1	CASSYGTGHSNQPQHF
NA	TRBV5-1	TRBJ1-5	TRBD1	CASSYGQGQQPQHF
many	TRBV5-6	TRBJ2-7	NA	CASSLGQYEQYF
NA	TRBV5-1	TRBJ1-1	NA	CASSSEDLNTEAFF
NA	TRBV6-5	TRBJ2-1	TRBD2	CASGLTGLANNEQFF
NA	TRBV24-1	TRBJ2-3	TRBD2	CATSDSTTSGTDTQYF
NA	TRBV20-1	TRBJ1-1	NA	CSAPRNTEAFF
NA	TRBV5-5	TRBJ2-3	TRBD1	CASSLGQGADTQYF
NA	TRBV2	TRBJ2-7	TRBD1	CASGQGFREHEQYF
few	TRBV20-1	TRBJ1-3	NA	CSASARDTIYF
NA	TRBV2	TRBJ2-7	TRBD1	CASSGRTGGWHEQYF
NA	TRBV7-3	TRBJ2-5	NA	CASSRGGQETQYF
few	TRBV2	TRBJ2-7	NA	CASSAGTGGYEQYF
once	TRBV7-6	TRBJ2-7	NA	CASSLVRRGDIPNEQYF
NA	TRBV2	TRBJ1-1	NA	CASSPGVTGAFF
few	TRBV11-2	TRBJ2-7	TRBD1	CASSLGTGPEQYF
few	TRBV6-1	TRBJ1-3	NA	CASSEGTFPGNTIYF
NA	TRBV5-1	TRBJ2-7	NA	CASSSLGLSYEQYF
NA	TRBV2	TRBJ1-3	NA	CASSEGFSGLSGNTIYF
NA	TRBV28	TRBJ2-7	TRBD2	CASSQSGGAYEQYF
NA	TRBV5-1	TRBJ2-3	NA	CASSLRGSDTQYF